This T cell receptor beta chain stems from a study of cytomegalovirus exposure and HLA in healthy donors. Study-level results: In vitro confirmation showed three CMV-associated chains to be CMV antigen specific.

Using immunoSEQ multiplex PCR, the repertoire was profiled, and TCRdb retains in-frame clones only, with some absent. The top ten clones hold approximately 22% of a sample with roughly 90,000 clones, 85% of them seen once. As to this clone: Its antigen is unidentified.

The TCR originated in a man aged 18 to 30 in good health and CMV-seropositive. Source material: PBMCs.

CDR3 sequence reads: CASSPPTTRGYEQYF. The CDR3 nucleotides read TGTGCCAGCTCACCACCGACGACTAGGGGCTACGAGCAGTACTTC. The chain carries TRBV18 and TRBJ2-7; D may be TRBD2 (6 bases). Trimming removed 0 bases at V and 3 bases at J, with 12 bases between. Germline CDR1 and CDR2: KGHSH and LQKENI. This CDR3 contains 15 residues.